The T cell receptor beta chain described here comes from a study of blood T cell repertoires in COVID-19. The protocol was immunoSEQ multiplex PCR, while the TCRdb copy is restricted to in-frame clones and leaves out a portion. This table holds 95,000 to 150,000 clones, about 93% found once. CDR1 and CDR2 (germline): WNHNN, SYGVQD (reference sequence). Deletions cut 7 bases from V and 2 bases from J, with 12 bases between. The CDR3 length is 14 residues. The sequencing sample was made of peripheral blood. The source is a man over 45 with COVID-19, enrolled during active disease. The chain uses TRBV10-1 and TRBJ1-5, with a possible D match to TRBD1 (5 bases). CDR3 DNA: TGCGCCAGCATAAGGGGCAGGCGCAATCAGCCCCAGCATTTT. Amino acid sequence: CASIRGRRNQPQHF.